These 14 T cell receptor beta chains share one sample of origin, sequenced in a study of T cell repertoires in cytomegalovirus infection (dated 2019 in TCRdb). No antigen is known for these receptors. The sequencer was an Illumina HiSeq 1500. Starting from the raw public reads, TCRdb applied fastp trimming at Q25, assembled clones with MiXCR and retained in-frame beta chains. Merged by CDR3 protein, the rows form single entries marked with the most common genes and DNA. The sample has 250,000 to 300,000 distinct CDR3 sequences on record, 22% of them singletons. Roughly 19% of the sample belongs to the ten largest clones. The treatment or condition label on this specimen signifies: in vitro stimulation with specific CMV peptide epitopes to enrich CMV-specific T cells. The material was cultured PBMCs, obtained from culture after CMV antigen stimulation. These receptors all come from a human donor in good health (CMV status not recorded). Some clones in this sample may be carry-over from other donors' samples.

The table lists this clonotype with many counts. The chain joins TRBV6-1 to TRBJ2-7, with 10 bases lining up with TRBD1. Germline V gene data show CDR1 as MNHNS and CDR2 as SASEGT. The CDR3 is made up of 15 amino acids. The V and J ends lost 5 bases and 4 bases, in that order; junction bases with no gene match: 8. The CDR3 region has the DNA TGTGCCAGCAGTCTCGCGGGGGACAGGGGTTACGAGCAGTACTTC. Protein sequence: CASSLAGDRGYEQYF.

The chain recombines TRBV4-1 with TRBJ1-6; TRBD1 is a possible D gene (6 bases). The germline V and J ends were trimmed by 1 base and 9 bases, with 19 bases remaining between them. The germline V gene encodes CDR1 MGHRA and CDR2 YSYEKL. The CDR3 totals 17 residues. CDR3 in amino acids: CASSQVRLTGKLSPLHF. The CDR3 DNA reads as TGCGCCAGCAGCCAAGTCCGCCTTACAGGGAAACTTTCACCCCTCCACTTT.

The rearrangement links TRBV27 to TRBJ1-6; a weak D match, TRBD1 (5 bases). The CDR3 is made up of 15 amino acids. The germline V and J ends were trimmed by 3 bases and 8 bases, with 14 bases remaining between them. CDR1 is MNHEY, CDR2 SMNVEV, per germline (reference sequence). CDR3: CASSFSQGLDSPLHF. The CDR3 nucleotides read TGTGCCAGCAGTTTTTCGCAGGGTTTAGATTCACCCCTCCACTTT.

This clonotype was counted ten times or more. This sequence joins TRBV7-2 and TRBJ2-1; D is undetermined. Trimming pared 0 bases from V and 0 bases from J, leaving 6 bases between. In germline, CDR1 is SGHTA, CDR2 FQGNSA. The CDR3 is 15 amino acids. CDR3 bases: TGTGCCAGCAGCTTAGCGGGTCCCTCCTACAATGAGCAGTTCTTC. Amino acids: CASSLAGPSYNEQFF.

The V and J genes are TRBV6-2 or TRBV6-3 and TRBJ2-5, with 11 bases lining up with TRBD2. Germline lookup yields CDR1 MNHEY and CDR2 SVGEGT. The CDR3 sequence is 17 residues long. V shed 2 bases and J 0 bases; nucleotides not matched to a gene: 5. The CDR3 DNA sequence: TGTGCCAGCAGTTACAGTCCGGGACTAGCGGACCAAGAGACCCAGTACTTC. Protein product: CASSYSPGLADQETQYF.

The V gene is TRBV19, the J gene TRBJ1-5, with 9 bases that match TRBD1. V shed 4 bases, J shed 2 bases, and the junction held 9 bases outside the gene matches. Germline CDR1 reads LNHDA; CDR2 reads SQIVND (reference sequence). The CDR3 consists of 17 residues. CDR3 region: CASSKFGGQGGNQPQHF. The CDR3 DNA reads TGTGCCAGTAGTAAATTCGGGGGACAGGGCGGCAATCAGCCCCAGCATTTT.

This clonotype was detected ten times or more. This chain uses TRBV7-2 with TRBJ1-1, with TRBD1 matching 7 bases. The CDR3 has 15 residues. Per the germline V gene, CDR1 is SGHTA and CDR2 is FQGNSA. V gave up 0 bases and J gave up 7 bases; unmatched junction bases: 8. Here the CDR3 DNA reads TGTGCCAGCAGCTTAGCGGCGGGGGGACAGCATGAAGCTTTCTTT. Protein: CASSLAAGGQHEAFF.

The CDR3 coding sequence is TGTGCCAGCGGCAGCCACGAGCAGTACTTC. Protein: CASGSHEQYF. V and J are TRBV6-2 or TRBV6-3 and TRBJ2-7, with D hard to call. The CDR3 covers 10 residues. CDR1 and CDR2 (germline): MNHEY, SVGEGT. V was trimmed by 8 bases and J by 5 bases, leaving 7 bases between them.

There are many counts of this clonotype. V and J are TRBV7-2 and TRBJ1-2; perhaps TRBD1 as D (5 bases). The CDR3 loop spans 15 amino acids. The V end was cut by 3 bases, the J end by 3 bases, with 14 bases between. The germline V gene has CDR1 SGHTA and CDR2 FQGNSA. The CDR3 loop is CASSFGWTGDYGYTF. CDR3 in DNA: TGTGCCAGCAGCTTTGGATGGACGGGGGACTATGGCTACACCTTC.

DNA for the CDR3: TGTGCCAGCAGCTCCCGGGACAGGGGGCACGAGCAGTACTTC. Amino acid sequence: CASSSRDRGHEQYF. This chain uses TRBV7-9 with TRBJ2-7, with 12 positions matching TRBD1. The CDR3 has 14 residues. The V gene end was trimmed by 4 bases and the J gene end by 5 bases; junction bases not matched to a gene: 3. Germline V gives CDR1 SEHNR, CDR2 FQNEAQ (reference sequence).

The chain joins TRBV12-3 or TRBV12-4 to TRBJ1-4, with D unclear. The CDR3 contains 15 residues. Trimming stripped 7 bases from V and 8 bases from J, with 20 bases between. CDR3 sequence: CASTLSAEGGEKLFF. The CDR3, as DNA: TGTGCCAGCACCCTCTCCGCTGAGGGTGGGGAAAAACTGTTTTTT.

This clonotype was seen a handful of times. The V gene is TRBV7-6, the J gene TRBJ2-7; D gene unclear. V was shortened by 5 bases and J by 2 bases, with 7 bases between the two germline ends. Germline V gene lookup returns CDR1 SGHVS and CDR2 FNYEAQ. This CDR3 is built from 12 residues. The CDR3 DNA is TGTGCCAGCAGCCCCGATACCTACGAGCAGTACTTC. It translates to CASSPDTYEQYF. Full variable domain (missing parts from reference TRBV7-6 and TRBJ2-7): GAGVSQSPRYKVTKRGQDVALRCDPISGHVSLYWYRQALGQGPEFLTYFNYEAQQDKSGLPNDRFSAERPEGSISTLTIQRTEQRDSAMYRCASSPDTYEQYFGPGTRLTVT.

In this sample, this clonotype turned up a few times. The chain couples TRBV20-1 to TRBJ2-7; TRBD2 might be the D (5 bases). Germline V gene lookup returns CDR1 DFQATT and CDR2 SNEGSKA (reference sequence). The CDR3 totals 13 residues. V dropped 5 bases and J dropped 7 bases, with 18 bases sitting between them. The CDR3 region is CSALGLLGWEQYF. The CDR3, as DNA: TGCAGTGCTCTAGGACTTTTAGGCTGGGAGCAGTACTTC.

The chain links TRBV27 to TRBJ1-6, with D tentatively TRBD1 (5 bases). The CDR3 contains 14 residues. The V end was cut by 3 bases, the J end by 8 bases, with 11 bases between. The germline gives CDR1 MNHEY, CDR2 SMNVEV (reference sequence). The DNA for the CDR3 is TGTGCCAGCAGTTTGTGGGACCGAGATTCACCCCTCCACTTT. Translated, it gives CASSLWDRDSPLHF.